The entry that follows covers one T cell receptor (beta chain) sequence. Some clones are missing from TCRdb's copy, which holds only in-frame ones; the method was immunoSEQ multiplex PCR. The sample holds approximately 490,000 clones, approximately 86% seen once. Allocation to cohorts depended on clinical history reported by the participants. The sample belongs to a study of blood T cell repertoires in COVID-19. The V end lost 0 bases, the J end lost 4 bases, and 9 bases lay between the germline ends. CDR3 length equals 14 residues. Germline V gene data show CDR1 as MNHEY and CDR2 as SVGAGI. The sequenced material came from PBMCs or T cells enriched from blood (not recorded which). V usage is TRBV6-5 and J usage is TRBJ1-2; D is ambiguous. The origin of this receptor is a woman in her sixties or seventies who had recovered from COVID-19. CDR3 sequence (DNA): TGTGCCAGCAGTTACTCGGCGGGCGCCTATGGCTACACCTTC. Translated, it gives CASSYSAGAYGYTF.